Listed here is a single T cell receptor beta chain. What this receptor recognizes is not known. No base quality values were provided; no much bigger clone lies one nucleotide off. This specimen belongs to a study of shared clonotypes between healthy human individuals (TCRdb year 2020). Background on the whole study: The cohort comprised a couple of women and a few men aged 18 to 49 years. For each donor, CD4 naive and CD4 memory were each given three plates, CD8 naive was given two plates, and CD8 memory was given one plate. The study deeply sequenced blood TCR repertoires of about 5 healthy adults to estimate repertoire size and the extent of clonotype sharing between individuals. Different laboratories and diverse techniques were used to prepare libraries and sequence TCR repertoires, to increase sequencing depth and limit assay-specific biases. Leukapheresis yielded between about 0.8 and 8.9 billion PBMCs per donor.

The paper as a whole reports these results and caveats: Sampling was restricted to blood, and TCR repertoires in tissue are likely to differ from TCR repertoires in blood. Even with the large sequencing depth, rarefaction of the sorted-subset datasets indicated that sequencing was incomplete. Naive subsets generally had larger estimated clonotype richness than memory subsets did. The genetic and exposure-history diversity represented was limited by the small number of donors. Higher generation probabilities were observed for clonotypes shared by all four sorted-subset donors than for non-shared clonotypes. Sharing across several donors was observed for approximately 5% of naive CD4, less than 4% of naive CD8, over 2% of memory CD4, and roughly 0.43% of memory CD8 clonotypes. Pairwise subsampling indicated that sequencing depth was expected to affect the degree of clonotype sharing among donors.

TCR CDR3 regions were amplified from genomic DNA by multiplex PCR using the deep immunoSEQ assay. For each cell subset, the extracted genomic DNA was distributed evenly across all wells of several immunoSEQ 96-well plates, and each plate served as one replicate. For sorted subsets, each replicate PCR was loaded with roughly 0.2 ug genomic DNA, equivalent to about 30,000 T cell genomes. Purified libraries were quantified with a Qubit 3.0 fluorometer, sized on a Bioanalyzer 2100, and re-quantified with the KAPA Library Quantification kit. Every immunoSEQ 96-well plate was sequenced on a separate single-read 150-cycle Illumina NextSeq 550 flow cell. The published analysis was carried out like this. Because the immunoSEQ output held only junctional sequences and lacked quality scores, the filtering could not match the filtering applied to full-length reads. Sequences were annotated with PyIR, a Python wrapper for IgBLAST v1.9, and V/J genes and CDR3 were assigned using IMGT germline references. Any read was removed if the V/J assignment was weak (E-value above 1e-6), the CDR3 was missing, or the read contained stop codons, out-of-frame junctions, or ambiguous translated residues. V3J clonotypes were defined as sequences sharing an identical inferred V gene, J gene, and CDR3 amino acid sequence. Percentage overlap between repertoires was calculated by dividing the number of shared unique clonotypes by the size of the smaller repertoire. Three approaches were used to assess repertoire richness: RTK rarefaction, the Chao1 estimator, and Recon v2.1 estimates of unobserved clonotypes. OLGA was used to compute generation probabilities for all TCRbeta clonotypes that the gDNA method yielded from a handful of donors. The table was pulled from immuneACCESS by TCRdb, which kept in-frame rearrangements only. Such tables lose some clones; where checked, under half of the loss comes from unresolved V genes, and the rest has no known cause. That table is the source of V, J and clone size, and D and trimming were worked out from the DNA. For this sample the table gives millions of clones, of which approximately 95% were detected only once. Jointly, the top ten make up around 0.13% of the sample.

Healthy HIV-negative adults with no recently reported acute infections or vaccinations were included as donors. Every donor was a Caucasian adult living in Nashville, Tennessee, USA. Magnetic negative selection was used to enrich CD4+ T cells, after which naive cells were positively selected on CD45RA and the negative fraction became the memory subset. After blood collection by leukapheresis, PBMCs were isolated using Ficoll-Histopaque density gradient centrifugation and then cryopreserved in the vapor phase of liquid nitrogen. Analytical flow cytometry was used to check the purity and quantity of every magnetically sorted T cell population. Genomic DNA was isolated from each sorted fraction and quantified by UV absorbance on a Nanodrop 2000c. Taken from cysteine to phenylalanine, the CDR3 has 12 residues. Only CDR3 DNA is held: 36 bases, read in frame from base 1. CDR1 is given as SQVTM and CDR2 as ANQGSEA, both from the germline V gene. Trimming costs V 4 bases and J 4 bases, and their ends lie 10 bases apart.

The sequence derives from a man between 18 and 29 years old in good health. The chain is assembled from TRBV29-1 and TRBJ2-5, with the D gene not clear enough to name. Material for sequencing was naive CD4+ T cells sorted from blood. Explained via the paper, the cell subset or site label denotes: CD45RA+ positively selected. The CDR3 protein sequence reads: CSVVIIGETQYF. The nucleotides read TGCAGCGTTGTGATAATCGGAGAGACCCAGTACTTC.